This T cell receptor beta chain is from a study of breast tumors, draining lymph nodes, adjacent tissues. Findings and limits, study-wide: Findings are consistent with lymph node origin and intratumoral expansion of most tumor T cells. Compared with lymph nodes, tumors were less diverse; compared with nontumor tissue, more. That most tumor T cells come from lymph nodes remained unproven.

The germline V and J ends were trimmed by 2 bases and 4 bases, with 11 bases remaining between them. CDR1 MRHNA and CDR2 SNTAGT come from the germline V gene. There are 14 residues in the CDR3. At least ten counts were recorded for this clonotype. The antigen is not known. Samples came from axillary lymph nodes draining the breast cancer. Each CDR3 protein gets one entry after TCRdb re-called the multiplex PCR reads with MiXCR. The table records over 150,000 distinct CDR3 sequences, 30% to 40% of them present only once. Sequencing was performed on axillary lymph node tissue. The chain links TRBV6-4 to TRBJ1-2; D call uncertain. The source of this sequence is a female donor with breast cancer. Some clones in this sample may be carry-over from other donors' samples. As DNA, the CDR3 is TGTGCCAGCAGTGACAACGTGGGTAGCTATGGCTACACCTTC. Its translation is CASSDNVGSYGYTF.